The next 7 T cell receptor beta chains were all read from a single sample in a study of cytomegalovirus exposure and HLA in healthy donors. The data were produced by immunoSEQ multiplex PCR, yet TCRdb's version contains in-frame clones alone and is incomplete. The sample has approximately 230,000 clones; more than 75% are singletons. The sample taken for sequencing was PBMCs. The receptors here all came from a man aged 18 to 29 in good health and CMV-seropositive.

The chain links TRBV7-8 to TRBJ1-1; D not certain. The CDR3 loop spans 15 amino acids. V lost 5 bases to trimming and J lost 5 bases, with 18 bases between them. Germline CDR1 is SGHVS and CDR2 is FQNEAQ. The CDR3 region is CASSGAGQVGTEAFF. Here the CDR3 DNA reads TGTGCCAGCAGCGGAGCCGGGCAAGTGGGTACTGAAGCTTTCTTT.

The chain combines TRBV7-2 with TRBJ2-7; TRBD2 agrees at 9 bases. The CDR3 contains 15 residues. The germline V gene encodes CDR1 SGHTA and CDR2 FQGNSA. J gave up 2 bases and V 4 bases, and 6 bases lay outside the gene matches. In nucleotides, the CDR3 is TGTGCCAGCAGCTCTAGCGGGAAAACCCCCTACGAGCAGTACTTC. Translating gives CASSSSGKTPYEQYF. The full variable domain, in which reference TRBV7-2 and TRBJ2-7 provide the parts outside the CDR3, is GAGVSQSPSNKVTEKGKDVELRCDPISGHTALYWYRQSLGQGLEFLIYFQGNSAPDKSGLPSDRFSAERTGGSVSTLTIQRTQQEDSAVYLCASSSSGKTPYEQYFGPGTRLTVT.

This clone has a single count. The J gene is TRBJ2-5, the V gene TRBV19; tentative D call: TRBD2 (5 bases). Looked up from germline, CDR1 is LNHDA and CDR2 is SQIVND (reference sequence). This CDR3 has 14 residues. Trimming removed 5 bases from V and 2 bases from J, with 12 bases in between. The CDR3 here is CASSRSAAQETQYF. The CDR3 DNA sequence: TGTGCCAGTAGTCGGTCAGCGGCTCAAGAGACCCAGTACTTC.

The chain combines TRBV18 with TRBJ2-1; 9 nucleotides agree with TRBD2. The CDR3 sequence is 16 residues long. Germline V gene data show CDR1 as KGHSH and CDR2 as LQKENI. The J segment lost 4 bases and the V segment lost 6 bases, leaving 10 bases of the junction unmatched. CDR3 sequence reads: CASSPKAGGGYNEQFF. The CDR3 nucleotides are TGTGCCAGCTCCCCGAAAGCGGGAGGAGGGTACAATGAGCAGTTCTTC.

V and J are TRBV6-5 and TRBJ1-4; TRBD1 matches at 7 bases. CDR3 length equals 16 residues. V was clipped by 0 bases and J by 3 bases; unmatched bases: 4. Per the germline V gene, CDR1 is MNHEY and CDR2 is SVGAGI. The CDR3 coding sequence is TGTGCCAGCAGTTACTCTACAGGGGTAGCTAATGAAAAACTGTTTTTT. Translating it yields CASSYSTGVANEKLFF.

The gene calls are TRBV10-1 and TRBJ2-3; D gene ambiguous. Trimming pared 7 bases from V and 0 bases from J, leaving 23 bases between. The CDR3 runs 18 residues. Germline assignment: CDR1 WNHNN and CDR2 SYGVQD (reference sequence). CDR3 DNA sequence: TGCGCCAGCATCACCTCTGGGCTCACCCGCCCTAGCACAGATACGCAGTATTTT. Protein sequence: CASITSGLTRPSTDTQYF.

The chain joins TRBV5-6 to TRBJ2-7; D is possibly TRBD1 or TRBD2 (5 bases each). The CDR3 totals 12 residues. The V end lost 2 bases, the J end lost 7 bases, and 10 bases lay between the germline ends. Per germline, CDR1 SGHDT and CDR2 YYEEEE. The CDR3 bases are TGTGCCAGCAGCTTCGGGGCTCCTGAGCAGTACTTC. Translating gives CASSFGAPEQYF. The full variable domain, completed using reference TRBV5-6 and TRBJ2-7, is DAGVTQSPTHLIKTRGQQVTLRCSPKSGHDTVSWYQQALGQGPQFIFQYYEEEERQRGNFPDRFSGHQFPNYSSELNVNALLLGDSALYLCASSFGAPEQYFGPGTRLTVT.